Following are 24 T cell receptor beta chains from one sample sequenced in a study of CXCR3-negative and CXCR3-positive naive CD8 T cells. Preparation of TRB cDNA libraries relied on 5' RACE carrying UMI labels. TCRdb re-called the 5' RACE reads and catalogs CDR3 proteins one per entry, DNA excluded. The sample features about 43,000 distinct CDR3 sequences, with around 10% in its top ten. The sample taken for sequencing was memory CD8+ T cells from blood. Receptors were obtained from a human donor in good health. Some clones in this sample may be carry-over from other donors' samples.

V and J are TRBV20-1 and TRBJ2-3; with no DNA, the TCRdb D assignment of TRBD1 cannot be verified. Germline CDR1 is DFQATT and CDR2 is SNEGSKA (reference sequence). The CDR3 is made up of 15 amino acids. CDR3 sequence reads: CSAKAGNRGTDTQYF.

The genes are TRBV6-2 or TRBV6-3 and TRBJ2-2; the TCRdb call, TRBD2, lacks DNA for checking. This CDR3 is 15 amino acids long. Germline V gene sequence: CDR1 MNHEY, CDR2 SVGEGT. The CDR3 protein is CASSYSGLATGELFF.

CDR3 protein: CASSVARRRGENTEAFF. The chain recombines TRBV9 with TRBJ1-1. CDR1 and CDR2 (germline): SGDLS, YYNGEE. The CDR3 is 17 amino acids.

The chain has TRBV21-1 and TRBJ2-5; the TCRdb call, TRBD1, lacks DNA for checking. TRBV21-1 corresponds to a pseudogene. The CDR3 has 19 residues. Here the CDR3 reads CASSKTGEDMEGEQETQYF.

This sequence joins TRBV28 and TRBJ2-5; TCRdb outputs TRBD2, but without DNA this stays unchecked. The germline V gene encodes CDR1 MDHEN and CDR2 SYDVKM. CDR3 length: 11 amino acids. The CDR3 spells CASRDLGDQYF. The variable domain in full, with the rest retrieved from reference TRBV28 and TRBJ2-5, is DVKVTQSSRYLVKRTGEKVFLECVQDMDHENMFWYRQDPGLGLRLIYFSYDVKMKEKGDIPEGYSVSREKKERFSLILESASTNQTSMYLCASRDLGDQYFGPGTRLLVL.

The chain employs TRBV12-3 or TRBV12-4 and TRBJ2-3; TCRdb proposes TRBD2, but this gene call is untestable without DNA. This CDR3 spans 17 amino acids. CDR3: CASSFPTSGEGGDTQYF.

The gene calls are TRBV14 and TRBJ2-7; TCRdb designates TRBD1, a call that cannot be tested without DNA. The germline V gene has CDR1 SGHDN and CDR2 FVKESK. The CDR3 spans 12 residues. CDR3 protein: CASSPQGYEQYF.

The chain uses TRBV6-4 and TRBJ2-3; absent DNA, TCRdb's TRBD1 call cannot be checked. The CDR3 extends over 14 amino acids. From germline, CDR1 is MRHNA and CDR2 SNTAGT. The CDR3 protein is CASSPDRDTDTQYF.

Here the CDR3 reads CASSPGQGRSEAFF. The chain combines TRBV6-4 with TRBJ1-1; the D gene TCRdb calls, TRBD1, cannot be checked with no DNA. From germline, CDR1 is MRHNA and CDR2 SNTAGT. The CDR3 spans 14 residues.

The V gene is TRBV7-6, the J gene TRBJ1-4; the TCRdb call, TRBD1, lacks DNA for checking. Per the germline V gene, CDR1 is SGHVS and CDR2 is FNYEAQ. The CDR3 is 17 residues long. CDR3 amino acids: CASSGGQGMETNEKLFF.

The genes are TRBV13 and TRBJ1-4. The germline CDR1 and CDR2 sequences are PRHDT and FYEKMQ (reference sequence). The CDR3 is 14 residues long. Here the CDR3 reads CAGSSDSGNEKLFF.

The chain has TRBV5-1 and TRBJ1-1; the D call of TRBD1 rests on TCRdb alone, since no DNA is present to check it. Germline CDR1 and CDR2: SGHRS and YFSETQ. The CDR3 has 19 amino acids. The CDR3 spells CASSSQPYSGTDQNTEAFF.

The gene calls are TRBV20-1 and TRBJ2-2; TCRdb calls TRBD1, which cannot be checked without DNA. CDR3 length equals 18 residues. The V gene's germline CDR1 is DFQATT and CDR2 SNEGSKA (reference sequence). CDR3 amino acids: CNASDRVILGGITGELFF.

V is TRBV20-1 and J is TRBJ2-2; TCRdb designates TRBD1, a call that cannot be tested without DNA. Germline CDR1 DFQATT, CDR2 SNEGSKA (reference sequence). CDR3 length: 17 residues. The CDR3 sequence is CSARDNIWTPNTGELFF.

This chain links TRBV7-3 with TRBJ2-1. CDR1 SGHTA and CDR2 FQGTGA come from the germline V gene. This CDR3 comprises 13 residues. This chain's CDR3 is CASRPSSYNEQFF.

The chain links TRBV27 to TRBJ2-1; checking the TCRdb D call of TRBD2 is not possible without DNA. There are 18 residues in the CDR3. The germline gives CDR1 MNHEY, CDR2 SMNVEV (reference sequence). This chain's CDR3 is CASSPRLAGEPGYNEQFF.

The chain joins TRBV29-1 to TRBJ2-7. Germline CDR1 is SQVTM and CDR2 is ANQGSEA. CDR3 length: 12 amino acids. CDR3 sequence reads: CSVVSSDYEQYF.

The rearrangement links TRBV4-3 to TRBJ2-1; the TCRdb D gene call, TRBD1, has no DNA to confirm it. There are 13 residues in the CDR3. In germline, CDR1 is LGHNA, CDR2 YSLEER. CDR3 sequence: CASSQARGNEQFF.

The V call is TRBV6-4, the J call TRBJ1-1; TCRdb reports TRBD1, a call that lacks DNA to check it against. The CDR3 has 15 residues. Germline V gene sequence: CDR1 MRHNA, CDR2 SNTAGT. CDR3 residues: CASSDTGGMNTEAFF.

J is TRBJ1-4 and V is TRBV11-3; TCRdb outputs TRBD1, but without DNA this stays unchecked. Germline loops: CDR1 SGHNT, CDR2 YENEEA. CDR3 length: 17 residues. CDR3 protein: CASSFHRVTKTNEKLFF.

The chain carries TRBV28 and TRBJ1-3. In germline, CDR1 is MDHEN, CDR2 SYDVKM. The CDR3 runs 14 residues. The CDR3 region is CASSARNSGNTIYF.

This chain uses TRBV29-1 with TRBJ2-7; the TCRdb call, TRBD1, lacks DNA for checking. Germline CDR1 SQVTM, CDR2 ANQGSEA. CDR3 length equals 12 residues. CDR3 region: CSGGGTASEQYF.

This chain links TRBV7-3 with TRBJ2-1; no DNA is available, so the TRBD1 call from TCRdb remains unchecked. The CDR3 totals 16 residues. Germline CDR1 reads SGHTA; CDR2 reads FQGTGA. CDR3: CASSPIRASSYNEQFF. Together with reference TRBV7-3 and TRBJ2-1, the CDR3 gives the full variable domain: GAGVSQTPSNKVTEKGKYVELRCDPISGHTALYWYRQSLGQGPEFLIYFQGTGAADDSGLPNDRFFAVRPEGSVSTLKIQRTERGDSAVYLCASSPIRASSYNEQFFGPGTRLTVL.

V usage is TRBV29-1 and J usage is TRBJ1-2; checking the TCRdb D call of TRBD1 is not possible without DNA. CDR1 is SQVTM and CDR2 is ANQGSEA in the germline V gene. This CDR3 has 12 residues. CDR3 residues: CSVEQGGYGYTF.